The 17 T cell receptor beta chains listed next were all sequenced from one sample in a study of OX40 agonist ivuxolimab in advanced cancers. Assay: immunoSEQ multiplex PCR; the TCRdb copy retains only in-frame clones and omits some. The sample contains 30,000 or so clones, less than 90% of which appear only once. The sequenced sample was CD4+ or CD8+ T cells sorted from blood, obtained in a trial of the OX40 agonist ivuxolimab. The receptors shown here come from an adult with an advanced solid tumor such as melanoma, head and neck, liver or kidney cancer.

V usage is TRBV29-1 and J usage is TRBJ1-2, with TRBD1 identical over 9 bases. The length of the CDR3 is 14 residues. The germline V gene has CDR1 SQVTM and CDR2 ANQGSEA. Germline trimming cut 7 bases from V and 3 bases from J; bases unmatched to any gene: 9. CDR3 in amino acids: CSAMAGQGDYGYTF. CDR3 bases: TGCAGCGCTATGGCGGGACAGGGAGACTATGGCTACACCTTC.

The V and J genes are TRBV19 and TRBJ2-7; 10 bases line up with TRBD2. Germline V CDR1 and CDR2: LNHDA, SQIVND (reference sequence). CDR3 length: 14 residues. V dropped 3 bases and J dropped 5; count of bases not matched to a gene: 4. The DNA for the CDR3 is TGTGCCAGTAGTATTCCTAGCGGGAGAAACGAGCAGTACTTC. Protein: CASSIPSGRNEQYF.

The chain employs TRBV28 and TRBJ2-7; 8 nucleotides match TRBD1. The CDR3 is made up of 14 amino acids. From germline, CDR1 is MDHEN and CDR2 SYDVKM. The junction had 5 bases not matched to a gene; V was cut back by 2 bases and J by 5 bases. The CDR3 sequence: CASSLRGQGNEQYF. CDR3 nucleotide sequence: TGTGCCAGCAGTTTAAGAGGACAGGGCAACGAGCAGTACTTC.

V usage is TRBV6-6 and J usage is TRBJ2-7, with TRBD2 as a possible D gene (6 bases). V lost 5 bases and J 3 bases, leaving 20 bases between the germline ends. CDR3 size: 16 residues. The germline gives CDR1 MNHNY, CDR2 SVGAGI (reference sequence). The CDR3: CASSNYVRDFDYEQYF. CDR3 bases: TGTGCCAGCAGTAACTACGTCCGGGACTTCGACTACGAGCAGTACTTC.

This sequence joins TRBV7-9 and TRBJ2-1; D not certain. CDR1 is SEHNR, CDR2 FQNEAQ, per germline (reference sequence). The CDR3 has 16 residues. The germline V and J ends were trimmed by 4 bases and 2 bases, with 15 bases remaining between them. The CDR3 nucleotides read TGTGCCAGCAGCTCCTCGTCCTTGACTCCCTACAATGAGCAGTTCTTC. Amino acids: CASSSSSLTPYNEQFF.

The chain is built from TRBV5-1 and TRBJ2-1; D not certain. The CDR3 runs to 11 residues. Per germline, CDR1 SGHRS and CDR2 YFSETQ. V was trimmed by 0 bases and J by 6 bases, leaving 1 base between them. The CDR3 reads CASSLGNEQFF. DNA of the CDR3: TGCGCCAGCAGCTTGGGCAATGAGCAGTTCTTC.

The chain employs TRBV5-1 and TRBJ2-7, with D tentatively TRBD1 (5 bases). CDR3 size: 12 residues. The V end was cut by 0 bases, the J end by 7 bases, with 8 bases between. The V gene's germline CDR1 is SGHRS and CDR2 YFSETQ. The CDR3: CASSLEGREQYF. The DNA of the CDR3 is TGCGCCAGCAGCTTGGAGGGGCGGGAGCAGTACTTC.

The chain has TRBV6-6 and TRBJ1-1, with a weak D call TRBD1 (5 bases). The V and J ends lost 4 bases and 4 bases respectively, with 13 bases between them. This CDR3 has 14 amino acids. Germline CDR1 and CDR2: MNHNY and SVGAGI (reference sequence). CDR3 in amino acids: CASSSTGLGTEAFF. Written as DNA, the CDR3 is TGTGCCAGCAGTTCCACAGGATTGGGCACTGAAGCTTTCTTT.

The chain links TRBV10-3 to TRBJ2-1; 9 bases map to TRBD2. CDR1 and CDR2 from the germline V gene are ENHRY and SYGVKD. This CDR3 spans 17 amino acids. V lost 0 bases, J lost 4 bases, and 7 bases stayed unmatched. CDR3 nucleotides: TGTGCCATCAGTGAGTCGATGACTAGCGGAGCGTACAATGAGCAGTTCTTC. Translation: CAISESMTSGAYNEQFF.

About this clone itself: The junction shows a germline mismatch at one end, possibly a read error. In DNA, the CDR3 is TGTGCCAGCTCAGGGTCGGACAGGGTCTATGACTACACCTTC. Protein sequence: CASSGSDRVYDYTF. This chain links TRBV18 with TRBJ1-2; 8 bases match TRBD1. CDR1 KGHSH and CDR2 LQKENI come from the germline V gene. CDR3 length equals 14 residues.

The CDR3 nucleotides read TGTGCCACCAGCAGAGTCGGAGGGGGTAGGACCCAAGAGACCCAGTACTTC. It codes for CATSRVGGGRTQETQYF. The chain couples TRBV15 to TRBJ2-5; D may match TRBD1 or TRBD2 (6 bases each). This CDR3 has 17 residues. V was shortened by 1 base and J by 1 base, with 16 bases between the two germline ends. Germline values: CDR1 LNHNV, CDR2 YYDKDF (reference sequence).

The rearrangement uses TRBV7-6 and TRBJ2-7; D assignment may be TRBD1 or TRBD2 (5 bases each). Trimming took off 1 base at V and 3 bases at J, with 16 bases between the two ends. Germline CDR1 SGHVS, CDR2 FNYEAQ. CDR3 length: 16 amino acids. The CDR3 here is CASSLVEGRGVYEQYF. Written as DNA, the CDR3 is TGTGCCAGCAGCTTAGTAGAGGGTAGAGGGGTCTACGAGCAGTACTTC.

The gene calls are TRBV19 and TRBJ2-3; 10 nucleotides match TRBD2. After removal of 0 bases from V and 3 bases from J, the junction contained 9 bases not matched to a gene. CDR3 length: 18 amino acids. Germline CDR1 LNHDA, CDR2 SQIVND (reference sequence). The CDR3 here is CASSIDLLAGALTDTQYF. In DNA, the CDR3 is TGTGCCAGTAGTATAGATCTCCTAGCGGGAGCCTTAACAGATACGCAGTATTTT. The variable domain in full, completed from reference TRBV19 and TRBJ2-3, reads DGGITQSPKYLFRKEGQNVTLSCEQNLNHDAMYWYRQDPGQGLRLIYYSQIVNDFQKGDIAEGYSVSREKKESFPLTVTSAQKNPTAFYLCASSIDLLAGALTDTQYFGPGTRLTVL.

The chain employs TRBV28 and TRBJ1-4; D is undetermined. CDR3 length equals 15 residues. Per germline, CDR1 MDHEN and CDR2 SYDVKM. V was clipped by 2 bases and J by 5 bases, with 12 bases between them. This CDR3 is CASSLIIRGNEKLFF. DNA of the CDR3: TGTGCCAGCAGTTTAATAATACGGGGAAATGAAAAACTGTTTTTT. Full variable domain (missing parts from reference TRBV28 and TRBJ1-4): DVKVTQSSRYLVKRTGEKVFLECVQDMDHENMFWYRQDPGLGLRLIYFSYDVKMKEKGDIPEGYSVSREKKERFSLILESASTNQTSMYLCASSLIIRGNEKLFFGSGTQLSVL.

The chain uses TRBV19 and TRBJ1-1, with D perhaps matching TRBD1 (5 bases). The V gene lost 5 bases and the J gene lost 4 bases, with 11 bases spanning the gap. CDR3 length: 13 residues. Germline V lookup: CDR1 LNHDA, CDR2 SQIVND (reference sequence). This chain's CDR3 is CASSPVGGTEAFF. The DNA of the CDR3 is TGTGCCAGTAGTCCTGTGGGGGGCACTGAAGCTTTCTTT.

The genes are TRBV5-3 and TRBJ1-4; the match to TRBD1 covers 9 bases. TRBV5-3 is designated an ORF whose function remains uncertain. Trimming cost V 0 bases and J 4 bases; bases outside gene matches: 10. This CDR3 is 18 amino acids long. The CDR3 DNA is TGTGCCAGAAGCTTGGTCCGGGACAGGGCTATCGGTAATGAAAAACTGTTTTTT. It specifies CARSLVRDRAIGNEKLFF.

The chain uses TRBV6-4 and TRBJ2-5, with unresolved D. The CDR3 has 12 amino acids. V lost 6 bases and J lost 4, with 9 bases in between. Germline values: CDR1 MRHNA, CDR2 SNTAGT. CDR3 sequence: CASRVVTETQYF. In nucleotides, the CDR3 is TGTGCCAGCAGGGTTGTCACAGAGACCCAGTACTTC.